The 14 T cell receptor beta chains below come from one sample, sequenced in a study of vaccination and CD4 T cells after COVID-19. The sample's treatment: approximately 9-day PBMC culture with coronavirus spike peptide pools or control peptides (ViraFEST assay). Sequence data for DNA of cultured CD4+ T cells were generated by the Oncomine TCR Beta short-read assay. TCRdb recomputed calls from the PCR reads with MiXCR, one row per CDR3 protein. Among 13,000 to 15,000 distinct CDR3 sequences listed, 40% were seen once. For these TCRs, the target antigens are not known. The sample was CD4+ T cells from blood, cultured in vitro. These receptors were obtained from a human donor who had recovered from COVID-19.

The genes are TRBV6-5 and TRBJ2-7; D remains unclear. The ends were cut back, 0 bases at V and 6 bases at J, with 9 bases in the middle. The CDR3 contains 13 residues. CDR1 MNHEY and CDR2 SVGAGI come from the germline V gene. The DNA of the CDR3 is TGTGCCAGCAGTTACTCCAGGTCCCGCGAGCAGTACTTC. As protein: CASSYSRSREQYF.

In this sample, this clonotype turned up a few times. V usage is TRBV29-1 and J usage is TRBJ2-2; 8 bases are a match to TRBD1. This CDR3 is 14 amino acids long. With V trimmed by 0 bases and J by 8 bases, 5 bases remained unmatched. The germline V gene has CDR1 SQVTM and CDR2 ANQGSEA. CDR3 region: CSVEDLRGLGELFF. CDR3 bases: TGCAGCGTTGAAGATCTCAGGGGGCTGGGGGAGCTGTTTTTT.

This rearrangement joins TRBV5-4 to TRBJ2-1; the match to TRBD2 covers 11 bases. Looked up from germline, CDR1 is SGHNT and CDR2 is YYREEE (reference sequence). The CDR3 has 16 amino acids. Losses at the gene ends were 2 bases for V and 7 bases for J; bases not matched to a gene: 8. For the CDR3, the DNA is TGTGCCAGCAGCTTTAGCGGGAGGGCCCGTATAAATGAGCAGTTCTTC. It is translated as CASSFSGRARINEQFF.

V and J are TRBV4-1 and TRBJ2-3; D perhaps matches TRBD2 (6 bases). The CDR3 covers 14 residues. V lost 4 bases and J lost 2, with 10 bases in between. Germline V gene data show CDR1 as MGHRA and CDR2 as YSYEKL. The CDR3 spells CASSRGIHTDTQYF. CDR3 DNA sequence: TGCGCCAGCAGCCGCGGGATCCACACAGATACGCAGTATTTT.

The gene calls are TRBV6-1 and TRBJ2-1, with D perhaps TRBD2 (5 bases). CDR1 and CDR2 (germline): MNHNS, SASEGT. V gave up 2 bases and J gave up 14 bases, with 16 bases separating them. The CDR3 length is 13 residues. Here the CDR3 reads CASSERLGIWEFF. The CDR3 nucleotides are TGTGCCAGCAGTGAACGTCTCGGGATCTGGGAGTTCTTC.

The rearrangement joins TRBV30 to TRBJ2-5, with 7 bases that match TRBD2. In germline, CDR1 is GTSNPN, CDR2 SVGIG (reference sequence). The CDR3 runs 13 residues. The V segment lost 8 bases and the J segment 5 bases; nucleotides outside the gene matches: 11. CDR3 sequence (DNA): TGTGCCCAGCTTGCGGGAGTTGGGGAGACCCAGTACTTC. This gives the protein CAQLAGVGETQYF.

This clonotype was picked up a small number of times. The chain combines TRBV21-1 with TRBJ2-7; the table's D gene call, TRBD1, was not cross checked with the DNA. TRBV21-1 corresponds to a pseudogene. The CDR3 runs to 15 residues. The CDR3 loop is CASSANPGPYYEQYF. In DNA form, the CDR3 reads TGTGCCAGCAGCGCAAATCCGGGACCCTATTACGAGCAGTACTTC.

The chain employs TRBV30 and TRBJ1-2, with D possibly TRBD1 on 5 matching bases. V shed 3 bases and J shed 8 bases, with 16 bases lying between them. There are 13 residues in the CDR3. Germline V gene data show CDR1 as GTSNPN and CDR2 as SVGIG (reference sequence). DNA of the CDR3: TGTGCCTGGAGCCCCGGACAATCTCAGGGCTACACCTTC. It is translated as CAWSPGQSQGYTF. The variable domain in full, with the rest retrieved from reference TRBV30 and TRBJ1-2, is SQTIHQWPATLVQPVGSPLSLECTVEGTSNPNLYWYRQAAGRGLQLLFYSVGIGQISSEVPQNLSASRPQDRQFILSSKKLLLSDSGFYLCAWSPGQSQGYTFGSGTRLTVV.

This chain uses TRBV6-1 with TRBJ2-7; 10 bases fit TRBD1. V gave up 7 bases and J gave up 4 bases; unmatched junction bases: 7. The CDR3 runs 14 residues. Germline CDR1 is MNHNS and CDR2 is SASEGT. The CDR3 region is CASTPDRGLYEQYF. The CDR3 DNA follows: TGTGCCAGCACCCCCGACAGGGGGCTTTACGAGCAGTACTTC.

The chain couples TRBV6-1 to TRBJ2-3; D ambiguous. There are 12 residues in the CDR3. Germline assignment: CDR1 MNHNS and CDR2 SASEGT. V gave up 6 bases and J gave up 4 bases, with 8 bases separating them. CDR3 nucleotides: TGTGCCAGCAGGGAGACACCAGATACGCAGTATTTT. Amino acids: CASRETPDTQYF.

In this sample, this clonotype turned up a few times. The chain recombines TRBV28 with TRBJ1-1; no clear D. The CDR3 length is 13 residues. Trimming cost V 2 bases and J 2 bases, with 6 bases left between them. Germline V gene sequence: CDR1 MDHEN, CDR2 SYDVKM. The CDR3 DNA follows: TGTGCCAGCAGTTTAAACGACAACACTGAAGCTTTCTTT. As protein: CASSLNDNTEAFF.

The chain recombines TRBV12-3 or TRBV12-4 with TRBJ1-1; D ambiguous. The CDR3 has 13 residues. Trimming pared 8 bases from V and 6 bases from J, leaving 16 bases between. CDR3 bases: TGTGCCAGCGGGTCACGGTTCGGCTCTGAAGCTTTCTTT. This translates into CASGSRFGSEAFF.

This chain uses TRBV20-1 with TRBJ1-5; 9 bases match TRBD1. V was pared by 8 bases and J by 6 bases, with 8 bases of the junction left unmatched. The germline V gene has CDR1 DFQATT and CDR2 SNEGSKA (reference sequence). CDR3 length: 13 residues. The CDR3 region is CSINRGQGQPQHF. For the CDR3, the DNA is TGCAGTATAAACAGGGGGCAGGGTCAGCCCCAGCATTTT.

The chain joins TRBV2 to TRBJ2-2; TRBD2 aligns across 10 bases. The CDR3 length is 15 residues. With V trimmed by 4 bases and J by 7 bases, 6 bases remained unmatched. The germline V gene has CDR1 SNHLY and CDR2 FYNNEI. Here the CDR3 reads CASSGTSGISGELFF. The DNA of the CDR3 is TGTGCCAGCAGTGGTACTAGCGGGATTAGCGGGGAGCTGTTTTTT.